This TCR beta chain was sequenced in a study of OX40 agonist ivuxolimab in advanced cancers. The wider study: Therapy given before enrollment (anti-PD-1, anti-PD-L1 or anti-CTLA-4) was allowed, and roughly 42% had some. Study conclusions and caveats: Both CD4+ and CD8+ T cell populations in blood had undergone clonal expansion by week 6 at 0.1 to 3.0 mg/kg.

Assay used: immunoSEQ multiplex PCR; TCRdb lists only in-frame clones, some missing. The data hold about 20,000 clones, with over 75% observed a single time. Of note for this clone: Its antigen is not known.

The CDR3 is 16 residues long. The germline V gene encodes CDR1 SGHDT and CDR2 YYEEEE. Trimming cost V 4 bases and J 0 bases, with 15 bases left between them. The sequence was collected from an adult with an advanced solid tumor such as melanoma, head and neck, liver or kidney cancer. The sequences come from CD4+ or CD8+ T cells sorted from blood, collected in a trial of the OX40 agonist ivuxolimab. J is TRBJ2-3 and V is TRBV5-6; perhaps TRBD2 as D (5 bases). The CDR3 loop reads CASSATLVTSTDTQYF. The CDR3 DNA reads TGTGCCAGCAGCGCGACACTAGTGACTAGCACAGATACGCAGTATTTT.